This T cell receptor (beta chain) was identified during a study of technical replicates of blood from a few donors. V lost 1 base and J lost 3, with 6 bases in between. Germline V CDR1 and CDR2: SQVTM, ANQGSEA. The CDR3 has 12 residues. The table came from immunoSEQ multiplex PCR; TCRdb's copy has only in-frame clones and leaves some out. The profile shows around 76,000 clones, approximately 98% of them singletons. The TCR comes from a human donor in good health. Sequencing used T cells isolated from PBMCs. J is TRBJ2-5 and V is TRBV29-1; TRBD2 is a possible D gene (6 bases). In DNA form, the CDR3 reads TGCAGCGTTGAAGCGGGGGAAGAGACCCAGTACTTC. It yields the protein CSVEAGEETQYF.